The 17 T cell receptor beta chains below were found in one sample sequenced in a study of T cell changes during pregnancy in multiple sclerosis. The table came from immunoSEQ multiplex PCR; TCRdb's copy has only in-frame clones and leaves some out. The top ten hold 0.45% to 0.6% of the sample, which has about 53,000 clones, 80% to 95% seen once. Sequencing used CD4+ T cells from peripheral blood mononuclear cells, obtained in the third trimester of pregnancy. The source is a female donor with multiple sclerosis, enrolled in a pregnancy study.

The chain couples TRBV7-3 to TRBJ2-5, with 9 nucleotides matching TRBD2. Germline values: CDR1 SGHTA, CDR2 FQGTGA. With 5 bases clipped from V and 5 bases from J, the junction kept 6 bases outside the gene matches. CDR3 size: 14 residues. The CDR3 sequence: CASSPGLAGETQYF. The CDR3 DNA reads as TGTGCCAGCAGCCCGGGACTAGCAGGGGAGACCCAGTACTTC. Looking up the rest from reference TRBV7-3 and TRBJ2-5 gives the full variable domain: GAGVSQTPSNKVTEKGKYVELRCDPISGHTALYWYRQSLGQGPEFLIYFQGTGAADDSGLPNDRFFAVRPEGSVSTLKIQRTERGDSAVYLCASSPGLAGETQYFGPGTRLLVL.

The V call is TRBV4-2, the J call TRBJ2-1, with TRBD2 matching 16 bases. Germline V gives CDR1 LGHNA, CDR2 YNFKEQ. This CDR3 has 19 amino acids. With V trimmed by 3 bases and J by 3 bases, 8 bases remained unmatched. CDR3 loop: CASSQGLAGGTSFYNEQFF. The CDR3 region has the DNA TGTGCCAGCAGCCAGGGACTAGCGGGGGGGACATCTTTCTACAATGAGCAGTTCTTC.

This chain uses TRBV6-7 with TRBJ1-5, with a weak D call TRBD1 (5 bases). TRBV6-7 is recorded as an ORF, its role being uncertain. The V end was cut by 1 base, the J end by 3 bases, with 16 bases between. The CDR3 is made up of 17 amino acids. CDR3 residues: CASSYLGKGTFNQPQHF. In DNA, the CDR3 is TGTGCCAGCAGTTACTTGGGGAAGGGGACTTTCAATCAGCCCCAGCATTTT.

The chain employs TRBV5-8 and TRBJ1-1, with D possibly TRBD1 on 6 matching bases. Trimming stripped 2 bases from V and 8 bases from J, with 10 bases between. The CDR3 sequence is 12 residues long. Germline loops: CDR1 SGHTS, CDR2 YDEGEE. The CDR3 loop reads CASSFMTGEAFF. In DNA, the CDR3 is TGTGCCAGCAGCTTTATGACAGGAGAAGCTTTCTTT.

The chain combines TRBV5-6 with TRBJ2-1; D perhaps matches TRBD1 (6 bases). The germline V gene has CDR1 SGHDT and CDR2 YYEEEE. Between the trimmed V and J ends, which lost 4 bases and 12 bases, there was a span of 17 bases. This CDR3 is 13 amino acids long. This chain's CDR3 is CASSPPDRGGQFF. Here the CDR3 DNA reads TGTGCCAGCAGCCCCCCCGACCGAGGGGGGCAGTTCTTC.

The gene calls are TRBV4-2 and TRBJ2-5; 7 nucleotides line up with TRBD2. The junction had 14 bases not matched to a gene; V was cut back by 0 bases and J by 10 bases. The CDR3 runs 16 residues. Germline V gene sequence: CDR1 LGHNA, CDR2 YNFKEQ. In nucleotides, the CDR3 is TGTGCCAGCAGCCAAGATGAGCGGGGCCTGGTTAGGAGCCAGTACTTC. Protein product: CASSQDERGLVRSQYF.

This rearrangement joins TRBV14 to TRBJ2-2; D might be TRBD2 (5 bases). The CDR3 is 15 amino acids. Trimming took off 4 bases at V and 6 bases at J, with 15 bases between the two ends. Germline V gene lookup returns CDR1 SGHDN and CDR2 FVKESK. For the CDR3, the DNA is TGTGCCAGCAGCCTGGACTCCCGTTACCCCGGGGAGCTGTTTTTT. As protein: CASSLDSRYPGELFF.

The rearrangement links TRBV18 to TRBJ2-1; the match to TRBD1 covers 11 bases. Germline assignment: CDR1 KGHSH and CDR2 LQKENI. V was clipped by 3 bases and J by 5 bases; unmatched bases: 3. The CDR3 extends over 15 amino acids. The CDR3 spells CASSPGQGGNNEQFF. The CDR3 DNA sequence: TGTGCCAGCTCACCGGGACAGGGGGGTAACAATGAGCAGTTCTTC.

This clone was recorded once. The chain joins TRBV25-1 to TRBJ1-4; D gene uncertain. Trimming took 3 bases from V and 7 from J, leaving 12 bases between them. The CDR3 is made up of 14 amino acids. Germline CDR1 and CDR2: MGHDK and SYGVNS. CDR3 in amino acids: CASSDFGESEKLFF. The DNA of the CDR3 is TGTGCCAGCAGTGATTTCGGGGAGAGTGAAAAACTGTTTTTT.

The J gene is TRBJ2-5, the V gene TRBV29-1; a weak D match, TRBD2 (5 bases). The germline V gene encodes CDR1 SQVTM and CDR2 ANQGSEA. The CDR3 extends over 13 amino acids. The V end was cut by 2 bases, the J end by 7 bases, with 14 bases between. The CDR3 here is CSVEKGRAGTQYF. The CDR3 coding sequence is TGCAGCGTTGAAAAGGGTCGTGCGGGGACCCAGTACTTC.

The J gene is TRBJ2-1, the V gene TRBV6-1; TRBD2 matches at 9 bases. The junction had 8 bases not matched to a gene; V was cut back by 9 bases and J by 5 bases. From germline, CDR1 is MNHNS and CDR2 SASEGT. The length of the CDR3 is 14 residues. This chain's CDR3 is CASTLAGRHNEQFF. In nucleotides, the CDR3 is TGTGCCAGTACCCTAGCGGGGCGACACAATGAGCAGTTCTTC.

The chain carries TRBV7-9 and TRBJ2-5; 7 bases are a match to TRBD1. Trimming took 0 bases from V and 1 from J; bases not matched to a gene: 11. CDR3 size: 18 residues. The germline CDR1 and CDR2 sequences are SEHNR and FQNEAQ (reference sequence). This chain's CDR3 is CASSLASVRDRSQETQYF. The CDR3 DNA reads TGTGCCAGCAGCTTAGCGAGCGTCCGGGACAGATCCCAAGAGACCCAGTACTTC.

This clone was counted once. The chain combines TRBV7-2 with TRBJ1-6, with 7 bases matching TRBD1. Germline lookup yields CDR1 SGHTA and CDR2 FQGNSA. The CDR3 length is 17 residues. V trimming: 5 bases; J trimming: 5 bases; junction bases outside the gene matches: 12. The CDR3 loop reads CASSARQGGFNNSPLHF. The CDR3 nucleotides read TGTGCCAGCAGCGCCCGACAGGGCGGATTCAATAATTCACCCCTCCACTTT. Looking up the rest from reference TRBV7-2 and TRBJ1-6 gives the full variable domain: GAGVSQSPSNKVTEKGKDVELRCDPISGHTALYWYRQSLGQGLEFLIYFQGNSAPDKSGLPSDRFSAERTGGSVSTLTIQRTQQEDSAVYLCASSARQGGFNNSPLHFGNGTRLTVT.

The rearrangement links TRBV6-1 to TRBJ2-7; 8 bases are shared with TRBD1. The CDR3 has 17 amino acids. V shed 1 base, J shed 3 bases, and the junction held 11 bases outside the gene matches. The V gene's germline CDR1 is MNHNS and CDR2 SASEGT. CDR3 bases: TGTGCCAGCAGTGAAGTCGGCAGGGGGCTACAGTACTACGAGCAGTACTTC. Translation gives CASSEVGRGLQYYEQYF.

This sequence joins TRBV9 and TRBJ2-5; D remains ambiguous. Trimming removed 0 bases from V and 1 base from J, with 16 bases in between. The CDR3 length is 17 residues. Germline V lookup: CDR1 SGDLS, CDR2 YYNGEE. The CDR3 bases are TGTGCCAGCAGCGTAGTGCCGTCCGACGAGGCCCAAGAGACCCAGTACTTC. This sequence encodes CASSVVPSDEAQETQYF.

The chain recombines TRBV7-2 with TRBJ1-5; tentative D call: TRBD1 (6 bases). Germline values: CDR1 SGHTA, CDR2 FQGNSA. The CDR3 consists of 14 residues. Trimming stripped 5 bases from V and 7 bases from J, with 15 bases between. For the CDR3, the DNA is TGTGCCAGCAGCCGACAGGTGACGGACCAGCCCCAGCATTTT. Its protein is CASSRQVTDQPQHF. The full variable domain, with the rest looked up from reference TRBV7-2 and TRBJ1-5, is GAGVSQSPSNKVTEKGKDVELRCDPISGHTALYWYRQSLGQGLEFLIYFQGNSAPDKSGLPSDRFSAERTGGSVSTLTIQRTQQEDSAVYLCASSRQVTDQPQHFGDGTRLSIL.

The CDR3 reads CASSRDRAYGYTF. CDR3 DNA sequence: TGCGCCAGCAGTAGGGACAGGGCTTATGGCTACACCTTC. The rearrangement joins TRBV5-1 to TRBJ1-2; 9 bases match TRBD1. J lost 5 bases, V lost 5 bases, and 4 bases had no gene match. The CDR3 contains 13 residues. CDR1 is SGHRS and CDR2 is YFSETQ in the germline V gene.